This entry lists 20 T cell receptor beta chains sequenced from one sample in a study of OX40 agonist ivuxolimab in advanced cancers. Method: immunoSEQ multiplex PCR; TCRdb's copy keeps in-frame clones and lacks some. This table has about 60,000 clones, roughly 80% appearing once. This specimen was CD4+ or CD8+ T cells sorted from blood, taken in a trial of the OX40 agonist ivuxolimab. The receptor set was obtained from an adult with an advanced solid tumor such as melanoma, head and neck, liver or kidney cancer.

This clone was found a few times. J is TRBJ2-3 and V is TRBV2; TRBD2 is a possible D gene (7 bases). Between the trimmed V and J ends, which lost 6 bases and 7 bases, there was a span of 23 bases. The CDR3 runs to 16 residues. Germline V gene data show CDR1 as SNHLY and CDR2 as FYNNEI. CDR3: CASSLEGGGTIHTQYF. The CDR3 bases are TGTGCCAGCAGCCTCGAGGGGGGAGGGACAATCCATACGCAGTATTTT.

This chain uses TRBV11-2 with TRBJ2-7; D not resolved. Looked up from germline, CDR1 is SGHAT and CDR2 is FQNNGV. The CDR3 is 13 residues long. The V end was cut by 2 bases, the J end by 4 bases, with 9 bases between. CDR3 loop: CASSLRGEYEQYV. Written as DNA, the CDR3 is TGTGCCAGCAGCTTACGAGGAGAGTACGAGCAGTACGTC.

The chain employs TRBV5-1 and TRBJ1-1; 8 positions match TRBD1. J was trimmed by 7 bases and V by 0 bases; bases with no gene match: 8. This CDR3 comprises 15 residues. Germline V gene sequence: CDR1 SGHRS, CDR2 YFSETQ. The CDR3, as DNA: TGCGCCAGCAGCTTGGTTCCAGGACAGGGTGGTGAAGCTTTCTTT. This translates into CASSLVPGQGGEAFF.

The rearrangement uses TRBV6-6 and TRBJ2-7; possibly TRBD2 for D (6 bases). Germline CDR1 is MNHNY and CDR2 is SVGAGI (reference sequence). V dropped 5 bases and J dropped 3 bases, with 11 bases sitting between them. The CDR3 is 13 residues long. The CDR3: CASSRDSIYEQYF. The CDR3 nucleotides are TGTGCCAGCAGTCGGGACTCCATCTACGAGCAGTACTTC.

This clone counts as medium-sized. The chain has TRBV9 and TRBJ2-7, with D maybe TRBD2 (6 bases). V lost 0 bases to trimming and J lost 5 bases, with 15 bases between them. This CDR3 spans 15 amino acids. Germline loops: CDR1 SGDLS, CDR2 YYNGEE. CDR3 coding DNA: TGTGCCAGCAGCGTAGCGGCGGGATCCCGTAACGAGCAGTACTTC. Translating gives CASSVAAGSRNEQYF.

V gene TRBV4-1 combines with J gene TRBJ2-5; D remains ambiguous. The CDR3 has 14 amino acids. V was clipped by 0 bases and J by 7 bases, with 12 bases between them. The V gene's germline CDR1 is MGHRA and CDR2 YSYEKL. The chain's CDR3 is CASSQDTTSGTQYF. The DNA for the CDR3 is TGCGCCAGCAGCCAAGATACCACCTCAGGGACCCAGTACTTC.

This clone was seen only a few times. The rearrangement links TRBV18 to TRBJ2-2; possible D gene TRBD1, 6 bases. Trimming left V 6 bases short and J 0 bases short, with 17 bases between. CDR1 is KGHSH and CDR2 is LQKENI in the germline V gene. The CDR3 loop spans 17 amino acids. As DNA, the CDR3 is TGTGCCAGCTCCCCGGATCTCCGGACAGCGAACACCGGGGAGCTGTTTTTT. This translates into CASSPDLRTANTGELFF.

A single count supports this clone. This chain joins TRBV5-8 and TRBJ2-1; 7 bases agree with TRBD1. CDR1 is SGHTS and CDR2 is YDEGEE in the germline V gene. After removal of 2 bases from V and 3 bases from J, the junction contained 8 bases not matched to a gene. The CDR3 covers 16 residues. CDR3 bases: TGTGCCAGCAGCTTAACTGGTGACAGGGTCTACAATGAGCAGTTCTTC. Amino acids: CASSLTGDRVYNEQFF.

The J gene is TRBJ2-7, the V gene TRBV5-4; no clear D. Germline lookup yields CDR1 SGHNT and CDR2 YYREEE (reference sequence). The CDR3 has 14 amino acids. The V and J ends lost 6 bases and 7 bases respectively, with 20 bases between them. The CDR3 sequence is CASKTERASGEQYF. CDR3 sequence (DNA): TGTGCCAGCAAAACCGAGCGAGCCTCTGGAGAGCAGTACTTC.

This chain links TRBV15 with TRBJ2-5; D remains ambiguous. The germline V and J ends were trimmed by 0 bases and 3 bases, with 20 bases remaining between them. CDR1 is LNHNV, CDR2 YYDKDF, per germline (reference sequence). There are 18 residues in the CDR3. The CDR3 reads CATSRDLPGLASKETQYF. The CDR3 DNA sequence: TGTGCCACCAGCAGAGATCTGCCAGGCCTCGCCAGCAAAGAGACCCAGTACTTC. The full variable domain, its missing parts supplied by reference TRBV15 and TRBJ2-5, is DAMVIQNPRYQVTQFGKPVTLSCSQTLNHNVMYWYQQKSSQAPKLLFHYYDKDFNNEADTPDNFQSRRPNTSFCFLDIRSPGLGDTAMYLCATSRDLPGLASKETQYFGPGTRLLVL.

V gene TRBV19 combines with J gene TRBJ2-3, with TRBD2 matching 7 bases. V was pared by 5 bases and J by 5 bases, with 10 bases of the junction left unmatched. The CDR3 spans 15 residues. CDR1 is LNHDA, CDR2 SQIVND, per germline (reference sequence). The chain's CDR3 is CASSRLGGSVDTQYF. The CDR3 DNA sequence: TGTGCCAGTAGTCGCCTGGGGGGGTCGGTAGATACGCAGTATTTT.

As to this clone: The sample contains more than one DNA sequence encoding this CDR3. This chain joins TRBV9 and TRBJ2-1; 7 nucleotides align to TRBD2. Per germline, CDR1 SGDLS and CDR2 YYNGEE. Unmatched junction bases numbered 3, after V lost 7 bases and J lost 2 bases. The CDR3 spans 13 residues. The DNA for the CDR3 is TGTGCCAGCTCTAGCGGCACCTACAATGAGCAGTTCTTC. This translates into CASSSGTYNEQFF.

V and J are TRBV19 and TRBJ2-4; D is tentatively TRBD1 or TRBD2 (6 bases each). The CDR3 spans 15 residues. Germline loops: CDR1 LNHDA, CDR2 SQIVND (reference sequence). Trimming shortened V by 5 bases and J by 2 bases, and 13 bases separated the two germline ends. DNA of the CDR3: TGTGCCAGTAGTTTCCCGGGGGCAACCAAAAACATTCAGTACTTC. This encodes CASSFPGATKNIQYF.

This sequence joins TRBV11-2 and TRBJ2-1; D is unresolved. The ends were cut back, 3 bases at V and 9 bases at J, with 12 bases in the middle. The CDR3 has 13 residues. CDR1 and CDR2 (germline): SGHAT, FQNNGV. The CDR3 is CASSFSSLSEQFF. DNA of the CDR3: TGTGCCAGCAGCTTTTCCAGTTTAAGTGAGCAGTTCTTC.

This clone was seen only once. This chain joins TRBV5-4 and TRBJ2-5; 10 nucleotides align to TRBD1. After removal of 0 bases from V and 5 bases from J, the junction contained 4 bases not matched to a gene. The CDR3 is made up of 15 amino acids. Germline V gene sequence: CDR1 SGHNT, CDR2 YYREEE (reference sequence). Here the CDR3 reads CASSLGTGGDETQYF. The CDR3 bases are TGTGCCAGCAGCTTGGGGACAGGGGGAGACGAGACCCAGTACTTC.

This clone was seen a handful of times. The chain recombines TRBV11-2 with TRBJ2-5; TRBD1 might be the D (5 bases). Looked up from germline, CDR1 is SGHAT and CDR2 is FQNNGV. The CDR3 is made up of 15 amino acids. The ends were cut back, 4 bases at V and 3 bases at J, with 15 bases in the middle. The CDR3 region is CASSSRPGIEETQYF. DNA for the CDR3: TGTGCCAGCAGCTCGCGCCCAGGGATCGAAGAGACCCAGTACTTC.

This chain uses TRBV7-8 with TRBJ1-1; no definite D call. V was pared by 5 bases and J by 11 bases, with 18 bases between. CDR1 is SGHVS and CDR2 is FQNEAQ in the germline V gene. This CDR3 has 13 amino acids. The CDR3 region has the DNA TGTGCCAGCAGCGCCGGGATCGGACTGAACGCTTTCTTT. Its translation is CASSAGIGLNAFF.

This clone was counted between two and nine times. V and J are TRBV13 and TRBJ1-1, with D perhaps TRBD1 (5 bases). The CDR3 is 15 amino acids. The germline V and J ends were trimmed by 4 bases and 3 bases, with 15 bases remaining between them. Germline V gene lookup returns CDR1 PRHDT and CDR2 FYEKMQ (reference sequence). The CDR3 region has the DNA TGTGCCAGCAGCTCCCAAACGCGAGGGGACACTGAAGCTTTCTTT. This translates into CASSSQTRGDTEAFF. Combining the CDR3 with reference TRBV13 and TRBJ1-1 gives the whole variable domain AAGVIQSPRHLIKEKRETATLKCYPIPRHDTVYWYQQGPGQDPQFLISFYEKMQSDKGSIPDRFSAQQFSDYHSELNMSSLELGDSALYFCASSSQTRGDTEAFFGQGTRLTVV.

This chain links TRBV4-3 with TRBJ2-1, with unresolved D. Germline loops: CDR1 LGHNA, CDR2 YSLEER. The V and J ends lost 6 bases and 7 bases respectively, with 7 bases between them. The CDR3 runs to 11 residues. CDR3: CASSRMNEQFF. The CDR3 coding sequence is TGCGCCAGCAGTCGCATGAATGAGCAGTTCTTC.

This chain links TRBV27 with TRBJ2-7, with D unclear. Trimming shortened V by 2 bases and J by 2 bases, and 10 bases separated the two germline ends. CDR1 MNHEY and CDR2 SMNVEV come from the germline V gene (reference sequence). This CDR3 has 14 residues. This CDR3 reads CASSLKGTTYEQYF. Written as DNA, the CDR3 is TGTGCCAGCAGTTTAAAGGGCACTACCTACGAGCAGTACTTC.